These T cell receptor beta chains were read from a single sample in a study of shared clonotypes between healthy human individuals. Some clones are missing from TCRdb's copy, which holds only in-frame ones; the method was immunoSEQ multiplex PCR. The data show 2.5 million or so clones, roughly 92% seen once. The sample taken for sequencing was naive CD4+ T cells sorted from blood. The origin of the receptors is a man between 18 and 35 years old in good health. Both conserved end residues are part of each CDR3. Fields, in order: V gene, J gene, CDR3 protein.

v_call: TRBV4-1; j_call: TRBJ1-1; cdr3_aa: CASSTKYQGTDTEAFF
v_call: TRBV7-9; j_call: TRBJ1-4; cdr3_aa: CASSRGGAGLTNEKLFF
v_call: TRBV7-2; j_call: TRBJ1-2; cdr3_aa: CASSHGGALNYGYTF
v_call: TRBV10-3; j_call: TRBJ1-2; cdr3_aa: CAISDTQGVSYGYTF
v_call: TRBV27; j_call: TRBJ1-2; cdr3_aa: CASSQTGNYGYTF
v_call: TRBV19; j_call: TRBJ1-1; cdr3_aa: CASSIVWTGGAAEAFF
v_call: TRBV7-8; j_call: TRBJ1-1; cdr3_aa: CASSLSSAVGAFF
v_call: TRBV7-2; j_call: TRBJ2-7; cdr3_aa: CASSFTDFSSYEQYF
v_call: TRBV9; j_call: TRBJ2-5; cdr3_aa: CASSVEGRGGETQYF
v_call: TRBV18; j_call: TRBJ2-2; cdr3_aa: CASSPLGQGYTGELFF
v_call: TRBV6-1; j_call: TRBJ2-3; cdr3_aa: CATQAGRYTDTQYF
v_call: TRBV28; j_call: TRBJ1-1; cdr3_aa: CASSPVMGTEAFF
v_call: TRBV6-5; j_call: TRBJ1-1; cdr3_aa: CASSYGQGGRTEAFF
v_call: TRBV11-2; j_call: TRBJ2-5; cdr3_aa: CASSQGAQYF
v_call: TRBV4-3; j_call: TRBJ2-5; cdr3_aa: CASSPGGGLAEETQYF
v_call: TRBV28; j_call: TRBJ1-3; cdr3_aa: CASRFRGYGNTIYF
v_call: TRBV25-1; j_call: TRBJ2-7; cdr3_aa: CASSVSLAGEYEQYF
v_call: TRBV11-2; j_call: TRBJ2-1; cdr3_aa: CASSLDRHEQFF
v_call: TRBV9; j_call: TRBJ2-7; cdr3_aa: CASSVGLSYEQYF
v_call: TRBV7-3; j_call: TRBJ2-5; cdr3_aa: CASSQHGRREETQYF
v_call: TRBV5-1; j_call: TRBJ1-1; cdr3_aa: CASSSFTLQGLGEAFF
v_call: TRBV18; j_call: TRBJ1-5; cdr3_aa: CASSDRDQPQHF
v_call: TRBV5-8; j_call: TRBJ1-5; cdr3_aa: CASSWGRNQPQHF
v_call: TRBV7-2; j_call: TRBJ1-2; cdr3_aa: CASSTRTGVDGYTF
v_call: TRBV19; j_call: TRBJ2-3; cdr3_aa: CASSMVRGSDTQYF
v_call: TRBV5-1; j_call: TRBJ2-7; cdr3_aa: CASSQKQGAYEQYF
v_call: TRBV6-1; j_call: TRBJ1-5; cdr3_aa: CASSDGPGQPQHF
v_call: TRBV11-1; j_call: TRBJ2-1; cdr3_aa: CASSLNGNEQFF
v_call: TRBV6-5; j_call: TRBJ2-3; cdr3_aa: CASSRLALGTDTQYF
v_call: TRBV10-3; j_call: TRBJ1-6; cdr3_aa: CAISEYPGQAQSPLHF
v_call: TRBV6-8; j_call: TRBJ2-7; cdr3_aa: CASSYSGRQLGRYEQYF
v_call: TRBV2; j_call: TRBJ1-2; cdr3_aa: CASGDTYGYTF
v_call: TRBV5-4; j_call: TRBJ2-1; cdr3_aa: CASTRGTGSYNEQFF
v_call: TRBV6-1; j_call: TRBJ2-1; cdr3_aa: CASRRTSAHNEQFF